Listed below are T cell receptor beta chains from one sample, sequenced in a study of shared clonotypes between healthy human individuals. Repertoires were generated with immunoSEQ multiplex PCR, while TCRdb's copy carries only in-frame clones and drops some. The repertoire holds 1,400,000 or so clones, with less than 99% as singletons. Sample: naive CD4+ T cells sorted from blood. The source of these receptors is a man between 25 and 39 years old in good health. CDR3s include the opening cysteine and the closing phenylalanine or tryptophan. The D gene is left open where the match is weak. Not every row has a clone size; where given, it reads once, few, many or a size class.

v_gene	d_gene	abundance	j_gene	CDR3nt	CDR3aa
TRBV27	TRBD1	-	TRBJ1-5	TGTGTATCGGGACAGTATAGCAATCAGCCCCAGCATTTT	CVSGQYSNQPQHF
TRBV28	TRBD1	-	TRBJ2-1	TGTGCCAGCAGTACCCCCTACGGGACAGAGGCCTACAATGAGCAGTTCTTC	CASSTPYGTEAYNEQFF
TRBV19	TRBD1	-	TRBJ1-5	TGTGCCAGTAGTATGGGAGACAGGGTCCTTCAGCCCCAGCATTTT	CASSMGDRVLQPQHF
TRBV11-2	TRBD2	-	TRBJ2-3	TGTGCCAGCAGCCTCCTAGGACTAGCGGGAGGCACAGATACGCAGTATTTT	CASSLLGLAGGTDTQYF
TRBV5-1	TRBD1	-	TRBJ2-3	TGCGCCAGCAGCGAGGGGACAGGGCCAGATACGCAGTATTTT	CASSEGTGPDTQYF
TRBV9	TRBD2	-	TRBJ2-5	TGTGCCAGCAGCGCCGAAGGGACTAGCAGAACCCAGTACTTC	CASSAEGTSRTQYF
TRBV29-1	-	-	TRBJ2-5	TGCAGCGTTGTAGGGCGGGAGACCCAGTACTTC	CSVVGRETQYF
TRBV7-2	-	-	TRBJ1-5	TGTGCCAGCAGAGAACCAGGGGGCAATCAGCCCCAGCATTTT	CASREPGGNQPQHF
TRBV5-6	-	-	TRBJ2-7	TGTGCCAGCAGCCCGGCCGAGCTGCCCTCCTACGAGCAGTACTTC	CASSPAELPSYEQYF
TRBV11-3	TRBD2	once	TRBJ2-1	TGTGCCAGCAGTCCAAAGCTAGCGGGAGGTGGCAATGAGCAGTTCTTC	CASSPKLAGGGNEQFF
TRBV9	-	-	TRBJ1-1	TGTGCCAGCAGCGTAGCTAGGGACACTGAAGCTTTCTTT	CASSVARDTEAFF
TRBV27	-	-	TRBJ1-4	TGTGCCAGCAGAAAGGCCAAGGGAACTAATGAAAAACTGTTTTTT	CASRKAKGTNEKLFF
TRBV28	-	-	TRBJ1-2	TGTGCCAGCAGTCGGCCCGGATATGGCTACACCTTC	CASSRPGYGYTF
TRBV15	-	-	TRBJ2-1	TGTGCCACCAGCAGAGCGGGACACGTAACCTACAATGAGCAGTTCTTC	CATSRAGHVTYNEQFF
TRBV19	TRBD2	-	TRBJ2-1	TGTGCCAGTAGTAGAGAGCTGACTAGCGGATACAATGAGCAGTTCTTC	CASSRELTSGYNEQFF